The 8 T cell receptor beta chains below all came from one sample that was sequenced in a study of OX40 agonist ivuxolimab in advanced cancers. Receptor amplification or capture employed the immunoSEQ multiplex PCR assay. Entries here come from immuneACCESS through TCRdb and include only in-frame sequences with V and J called. Some clones fail to appear in such tables; in the studies checked, an unresolved V gene covers under half of the shortfall, and the cause of the remainder is unknown. This sample has 80,000 to 100,000 clones in its table, and approximately 87% of those were observed once. The ten most abundant clones make up more than 5% of the sample. The sequencing used CD4+ or CD8+ T cells sorted from blood, collected in a trial of the OX40 agonist ivuxolimab. The receptors were gathered from an adult with an advanced solid tumor such as melanoma, head and neck, liver or kidney cancer.

J is TRBJ2-1 and V is TRBV30; TRBD2 matches 14 bases. The CDR3 has 17 amino acids. Germline trimming cut 3 bases from V and 4 bases from J; bases unmatched to any gene: 8. Germline V lookup: CDR1 GTSNPN, CDR2 SVGIG (reference sequence). The CDR3 nucleotides read TGTGCCTGGAGAACCGGGACTAGCGGGGGAAAATACAATGAGCAGTTCTTC. It encodes CAWRTGTSGGKYNEQFF.

The chain joins TRBV27 to TRBJ1-4, with D unresolved. CDR3 length equals 14 residues. Deletions cut 5 bases from V and 8 bases from J, with 15 bases between. Germline V lookup: CDR1 MNHEY, CDR2 SMNVEV (reference sequence). CDR3 DNA sequence: TGTGCCAGCAGTGCGGGCAATATGGGAGAAAAACTGTTTTTT. It specifies CASSAGNMGEKLFF.

The chain joins TRBV14 to TRBJ1-1; D is possibly TRBD1 (6 bases). The CDR3 runs to 15 residues. The germline V gene encodes CDR1 SGHDN and CDR2 FVKESK. The germline V and J ends were trimmed by 3 bases and 1 base, with 12 bases remaining between them. Written as DNA, the CDR3 is TGTGCCAGCAGCCACTCCGGGACAAGGAACACTGAAGCTTTCTTT. It is translated as CASSHSGTRNTEAFF.

The chain is built from TRBV5-1 and TRBJ2-3; D is ambiguous. The V gene's germline CDR1 is SGHRS and CDR2 YFSETQ. The CDR3 runs to 13 residues. V lost 8 bases and J 0 bases, leaving 10 bases between the germline ends. The CDR3 nucleotides read TGCGCCAGTCAAACAAGGAGCACAGATACGCAGTATTTT. Translated, it gives CASQTRSTDTQYF.

The chain carries TRBV29-1 and TRBJ1-1, with TRBD1 matching over 8 bases. V gave up 6 bases and J gave up 5 bases; unmatched junction bases: 2. The CDR3 spans 11 residues. In germline, CDR1 is SQVTM, CDR2 ANQGSEA. The CDR3 DNA follows: TGCAGCGTACAGGGGGGGACTGAAGCTTTCTTT. It codes for CSVQGGTEAFF. Using reference TRBV29-1 and TRBJ1-1 for the parts outside the CDR3, the full variable domain is SAVISQKPSRDICQRGTSLTIQCQVDSQVTMMFWYRQQPGQSLTLIATANQGSEATYESGFVIDKFPISRPNLTFSTLTVSNMSPEDSSIYLCSVQGGTEAFFGQGTRLTVV.

V and J are TRBV6-6 and TRBJ2-1; a weak D match, TRBD1 (5 bases). The CDR3 is 13 amino acids. Deletions cut 9 bases from V and 5 bases from J, with 14 bases between. Germline V gene data show CDR1 as MNHNY and CDR2 as SVGAGI (reference sequence). The CDR3 nucleotides read TGTGCCAGTTTGGCCAGGGTGGACAATGAGCAGTTCTTC. Translation: CASLARVDNEQFF.

The V call is TRBV11-3, the J call TRBJ1-4; perhaps TRBD1 as D (5 bases). The germline CDR1 and CDR2 sequences are SGHNT and YENEEA. CDR3 length: 15 amino acids. With 5 bases removed from V and 4 bases from J, the gap between germline ends came to 14 bases. The CDR3 protein is CASSPGTGGNEKLFF. DNA for the CDR3: TGTGCCAGCAGCCCCGGTACAGGTGGTAATGAAAAACTGTTTTTT.

This clone was counted between two and nine times. V and J are TRBV21-1 and TRBJ1-1; TRBD1 is the table's D call and was not checked against the DNA. TRBV21-1 is noted as a pseudogene. The CDR3 sequence is 16 residues long. The CDR3 DNA sequence: TGTGCCAGCAGCAAGGCGAGGAGGGGGCGGAACACTGAAGCTTTCTTT. Translating gives CASSKARRGRNTEAFF.